This T cell receptor beta chain was recorded in a study of vaccination and CD4 T cells after COVID-19. With 4 bases removed from V and 7 bases from J, the gap between germline ends came to 8 bases. This CDR3 has 10 amino acids. Germline V lookup: CDR1 DFQATT, CDR2 SNEGSKA (reference sequence). Worth noting for this clonotype: Antigen unknown.

Study-wide findings and caveats: Among those convalescent, a median roughly 90% of reactive clones emerged solely post-vaccination. Rising from about 20 to 38, the median of SARS-CoV-2-reactive clonotypes did not change significantly. Nearly all convalescent vaccine-specific clones, 304 of 307, recognized only SARS-CoV-2 spike. The study sampled relatively few convalescent patients and omitted early post-infection timepoints.

From the PCR reads, TCRdb called clonotypes with MiXCR, one entry per CDR3 protein. The data hold some 14,000 distinct CDR3 sequences, with roughly 71% observed a single time. The chain employs TRBV20-1 and TRBJ2-7; TRBD2 is a possible D gene (6 bases). The specimen was CD4+ T cells from blood, collected after SARS-CoV-2 vaccination. This TCR was recovered from a human donor who had recovered from COVID-19. The CDR3 DNA reads TGCAGTGCTATAGCGGTTGAGCAGTACTTC. This sequence encodes CSAIAVEQYF.